These T cell receptor beta chains were read from a single sample in a study of regulatory T cells in long-lasting Graves disease. TCRdb re-called the multiplex PCR reads with MiXCR, one entry per CDR3 protein. The sample yields around 400,000 distinct CDR3 sequences, roughly 15% seen once. The input for sequencing was peripheral blood mononuclear cells (PBMCs), taken at new diagnosis, from a patient treated with antithyroid drugs. All receptors derive from a female donor with Graves disease. Both conserved end residues are part of each CDR3. D genes are given only for firm matches. Some rows mark clone size as missing; the rest say once, few, many or name a class of expanded clone.

CDR3nt: TGTGCCAGCAGTTTACCCAACACCGGGGAGCTGTTTTTT
CDR3aa: CASSLPNTGELFF
j_gene: TRBJ2-2
d_gene: NA
abundance: NA
v_gene: TRBV28

CDR3nt: TGTGCCACTCCGGGACAGGGGTCCTACAATGAGCAGTTCTTC
CDR3aa: CATPGQGSYNEQFF
j_gene: TRBJ2-1
d_gene: TRBD1
abundance: few
v_gene: TRBV6-1

CDR3nt: TGTGCCAGTAGTCTCCGGACAGATTCCTACGAGCAGTACTTC
CDR3aa: CASSLRTDSYEQYF
j_gene: TRBJ2-7
d_gene: NA
abundance: once
v_gene: TRBV19

CDR3nt: TGTGCCAGCAGCAAACGACAGGGTTTCACAGATACGCAGTATTTT
CDR3aa: CASSKRQGFTDTQYF
j_gene: TRBJ2-3
d_gene: TRBD1
abundance: many
v_gene: TRBV27

CDR3nt: TGTGCCGGCAGCTTACCAGGTGAAAAACTGTTTTTT
CDR3aa: CAGSLPGEKLFF
j_gene: TRBJ1-4
d_gene: NA
abundance: once
v_gene: TRBV7-2

CDR3nt: TGTGCCAGCAGTACACTAGACAGGGGGCGGAATGATGGCTACACCTTC
CDR3aa: CASSTLDRGRNDGYTF
j_gene: TRBJ1-2
d_gene: TRBD1
abundance: once
v_gene: TRBV28

CDR3nt: TGTGCCAGCAGTCTGGGACAGGGCGAGACCCAGTACTTC
CDR3aa: CASSLGQGETQYF
j_gene: TRBJ2-5
d_gene: TRBD1
abundance: NA
v_gene: TRBV12-3/TRBV12-4

CDR3nt: TGTGCCAGCAGCTCGTATACTAGGGCCCCTGAAGCTTTCTTT
CDR3aa: CASSSYTRAPEAFF
j_gene: TRBJ1-1
d_gene: NA
abundance: many
v_gene: TRBV7-9

CDR3nt: TGTGCCAGCCGCCGTGGTGGGGGGATGAACACTGAAGCTTTCTTT
CDR3aa: CASRRGGGMNTEAFF
j_gene: TRBJ1-1
d_gene: NA
abundance: few
v_gene: TRBV18

CDR3nt: TGCGCCAGCAAACAGGGGGAGGCCTCGAGGAATACGCAGTATTTT
CDR3aa: CASKQGEASRNTQYF
j_gene: TRBJ2-3
d_gene: TRBD1
abundance: many
v_gene: TRBV5-1

CDR3nt: TGTGCCAGCAGCCAAGGAGGTGGGGGCTACACCTTC
CDR3aa: CASSQGGGGYTF
j_gene: TRBJ1-2
d_gene: NA
abundance: many
v_gene: TRBV3-1

CDR3nt: TGCGCCAGCAGCCAAGTCCCGGCGGGGGACGGCCTCTATGGCTACACCTTC
CDR3aa: CASSQVPAGDGLYGYTF
j_gene: TRBJ1-2
d_gene: NA
abundance: few
v_gene: TRBV4-1

CDR3nt: TGTGCCAGCTCAGAACGGGACCAAGAGACCCAGTACTTC
CDR3aa: CASSERDQETQYF
j_gene: TRBJ2-5
d_gene: NA
abundance: many
v_gene: TRBV18

CDR3nt: TGTGCCAGCAGTGTATCAGGGTTAGAGACCCAGTACTTC
CDR3aa: CASSVSGLETQYF
j_gene: TRBJ2-5
d_gene: NA
abundance: NA
v_gene: TRBV12-3/TRBV12-4

CDR3nt: TGTGCCAGCAGCTTAGATGGGCAGGATGGCTACACCTTC
CDR3aa: CASSLDGQDGYTF
j_gene: TRBJ1-2
d_gene: NA
abundance: many
v_gene: TRBV7-6

CDR3nt: TGTGCCAGCAGTAACCCGGGACAGGGGGATGAAAAACTGTTTTTT
CDR3aa: CASSNPGQGDEKLFF
j_gene: TRBJ1-4
d_gene: TRBD1
abundance: few
v_gene: TRBV7-3

CDR3nt: TGTGCCAGCAATACACCGGGCCGCATTAGCAATCAGCCCCAGCATTTT
CDR3aa: CASNTPGRISNQPQHF
j_gene: TRBJ1-5
d_gene: NA
abundance: few
v_gene: TRBV19

CDR3nt: TGCAGCGTCGCAGGACTAGCGGAACCGTACAAAAACATTCAGTACTTC
CDR3aa: CSVAGLAEPYKNIQYF
j_gene: TRBJ2-4
d_gene: TRBD2
abundance: once
v_gene: TRBV29-1

CDR3nt: TGCAGTGCGGACGATCTAGCGGGAAGAAACAATGAGCAGTTCTTC
CDR3aa: CSADDLAGRNNEQFF
j_gene: TRBJ2-1
d_gene: TRBD2
abundance: many
v_gene: TRBV20-1

CDR3nt: TGTGCCAGCAGCCGTGACGGGGTTAGCACAGATACGCAGTATTTT
CDR3aa: CASSRDGVSTDTQYF
j_gene: TRBJ2-3
d_gene: NA
abundance: many
v_gene: TRBV11-2

CDR3nt: TGTGCCTGGTCCCCCCCGTGGGGGGCGGCCACAGATACGCAGTATTTT
CDR3aa: CAWSPPWGAATDTQYF
j_gene: TRBJ2-3
d_gene: NA
abundance: NA
v_gene: TRBV30

CDR3nt: TGTGCCAGCAGCCATGGACAGGGGGGTCAGCCCCAGCATTTT
CDR3aa: CASSHGQGGQPQHF
j_gene: TRBJ1-5
d_gene: TRBD1
abundance: few
v_gene: TRBV4-2

CDR3nt: TGTGCCAGCAGTTTGGGAAACTCTGGGGCCAACGTCCTGACTTTC
CDR3aa: CASSLGNSGANVLTF
j_gene: TRBJ2-6
d_gene: NA
abundance: many
v_gene: TRBV7-2

CDR3nt: TGTGCCAGCAGGGGACTAGCGAAGGGTTGGACAGATACGCAGTATTTT
CDR3aa: CASRGLAKGWTDTQYF
j_gene: TRBJ2-3
d_gene: TRBD2
abundance: many
v_gene: TRBV2

CDR3nt: TGTGCCAGCAGTCTCGGACAGGGCAGCAGTCAGCCCCAGCATTTT
CDR3aa: CASSLGQGSSQPQHF
j_gene: TRBJ1-5
d_gene: TRBD1
abundance: many
v_gene: TRBV3-1

CDR3nt: TGCGCCAGCAGCTTAAGTGAGTCCAATGAGCAGTTCTTC
CDR3aa: CASSLSESNEQFF
j_gene: TRBJ2-1
d_gene: NA
abundance: many
v_gene: TRBV5-1

CDR3nt: TGTGCCAGCAGCCAAGATGGCAATCGAGCTTTCTTT
CDR3aa: CASSQDGNRAFF
j_gene: TRBJ1-1
d_gene: NA
abundance: many
v_gene: TRBV3-1

CDR3nt: TGCAGTGCTAGTGAGGAGTCCTCTGGAAACACCATATATTTT
CDR3aa: CSASEESSGNTIYF
j_gene: TRBJ1-3
d_gene: NA
abundance: NA
v_gene: TRBV20-1

CDR3nt: TGTGCCAGCAGAGCCATCCAAAGAGGAACCGGGGAGCTGTTTTTT
CDR3aa: CASRAIQRGTGELFF
j_gene: TRBJ2-2
d_gene: NA
abundance: many
v_gene: TRBV11-2

CDR3nt: TGTGCCAGCAGCGCTACAGGGTCCCCTAATGGCTACACCTTC
CDR3aa: CASSATGSPNGYTF
j_gene: TRBJ1-2
d_gene: NA
abundance: few
v_gene: TRBV9

CDR3nt: TGTGCCAGCAGCCGCAATACAGGAAACTATGGCTACACCTTC
CDR3aa: CASSRNTGNYGYTF
j_gene: TRBJ1-2
d_gene: NA
abundance: many
v_gene: TRBV11-2

CDR3nt: TGTGCCAGCAGTTTATCCGGCTCGTTCGGGGCCTACGAGCAGTACTTC
CDR3aa: CASSLSGSFGAYEQYF
j_gene: TRBJ2-7
d_gene: NA
abundance: many
v_gene: TRBV28

CDR3nt: TGTGCCAGCAGCCCCCTTGGGGAGGCAGATACGCAGTATTTT
CDR3aa: CASSPLGEADTQYF
j_gene: TRBJ2-3
d_gene: NA
abundance: many
v_gene: TRBV7-3

CDR3nt: TGTGCCAGCAGTGCGGAACGACTGAACACTGAAGCTTTCTTT
CDR3aa: CASSAERLNTEAFF
j_gene: TRBJ1-1
d_gene: NA
abundance: few
v_gene: TRBV6-1

CDR3nt: TGTGCCAGCAGTTGGGCTCCGGAGGTCGGAGGCAATCAGCCCCAGCATTTT
CDR3aa: CASSWAPEVGGNQPQHF
j_gene: TRBJ1-5
d_gene: NA
abundance: NA
v_gene: TRBV28

CDR3nt: TGTGCCACCAGTGATTTGTCGCCTCGCATTTCGGCCTATGGCTACACCTTC
CDR3aa: CATSDLSPRISAYGYTF
j_gene: TRBJ1-2
d_gene: NA
abundance: few
v_gene: TRBV24-1

CDR3nt: TGTGCCAGCAGCGCCGGCTGGAGGGGACACAGGGGCTACACCTTC
CDR3aa: CASSAGWRGHRGYTF
j_gene: TRBJ1-2
d_gene: NA
abundance: many
v_gene: TRBV3-1

CDR3nt: TGTGCCTGGAGTAAAACATTGGGGGGGTATAATTCACCCCTCCACTTT
CDR3aa: CAWSKTLGGYNSPLHF
j_gene: TRBJ1-6
d_gene: NA
abundance: NA
v_gene: TRBV30

CDR3nt: TGTGCCAGCAGCCCAGGACTTCCTGAAGCTTTCTTT
CDR3aa: CASSPGLPEAFF
j_gene: TRBJ1-1
d_gene: NA
abundance: few
v_gene: TRBV7-9

CDR3nt: TGTGCCAGTAGGATACACCGGGCCGCCACTGAAGCTTTCTTT
CDR3aa: CASRIHRAATEAFF
j_gene: TRBJ1-1
d_gene: NA
abundance: NA
v_gene: TRBV19

CDR3nt: TGTGCCAGCAGTTACAGGGCCTGGAGCACAGATACGCAGTATTTT
CDR3aa: CASSYRAWSTDTQYF
j_gene: TRBJ2-3
d_gene: NA
abundance: NA
v_gene: TRBV6-9

CDR3nt: TGTGCCAGCAGTAACAGGGGTAGCTCCTACAATGAGCAGTTCTTC
CDR3aa: CASSNRGSSYNEQFF
j_gene: TRBJ2-1
d_gene: TRBD1
abundance: many
v_gene: TRBV6-1

CDR3nt: TGTGCCAGCAGTTTTCGTCCAGGGGTGAATGAAAAACTGTTTTTT
CDR3aa: CASSFRPGVNEKLFF
j_gene: TRBJ1-4
d_gene: NA
abundance: many
v_gene: TRBV27

CDR3nt: TGTGCCAGCAGTTTCAGGGGGCAAGACTTCTCCTACAATGAGCAGTTCTTC
CDR3aa: CASSFRGQDFSYNEQFF
j_gene: TRBJ2-1
d_gene: TRBD1
abundance: NA
v_gene: TRBV27

CDR3nt: TGTGCCAGTAGCGGACAGGGATTGGGCACCGGGGAGCTGTTTTTT
CDR3aa: CASSGQGLGTGELFF
j_gene: TRBJ2-2
d_gene: TRBD1
abundance: NA
v_gene: TRBV19

CDR3nt: TGTGCCAGCAGCTTAAGACTGTCTCAGGGGGCCACAGATACGCAGTATTTT
CDR3aa: CASSLRLSQGATDTQYF
j_gene: TRBJ2-3
d_gene: TRBD1
abundance: NA
v_gene: TRBV13

CDR3nt: TGTGCCAGCAGACTGAAATGGGACAGGGTCCCCTACGAGCAGTACTTC
CDR3aa: CASRLKWDRVPYEQYF
j_gene: TRBJ2-7
d_gene: TRBD1
abundance: NA
v_gene: TRBV5-6

CDR3nt: TGTGCCAGCAGCCGGGACAGGGGGCCTGGGGCCAACGTCCTGACTTTC
CDR3aa: CASSRDRGPGANVLTF
j_gene: TRBJ2-6
d_gene: TRBD1
abundance: NA
v_gene: TRBV28

CDR3nt: TGTGCCAGCAGCCAAGCGAAGGCGGAAGCTTTCTTT
CDR3aa: CASSQAKAEAFF
j_gene: TRBJ1-1
d_gene: NA
abundance: many
v_gene: TRBV3-1

CDR3nt: TGTGCCAGCAGGGTTCAGGACAGGGGGCCCTCACCCCTCCACTTT
CDR3aa: CASRVQDRGPSPLHF
j_gene: TRBJ1-6
d_gene: TRBD1
abundance: many
v_gene: TRBV28

CDR3nt: TGTGCCAGCAGTTCGGGACAGGGCCCCCTCGCTTTCTATGGCTACACCTTC
CDR3aa: CASSSGQGPLAFYGYTF
j_gene: TRBJ1-2
d_gene: TRBD1
abundance: many
v_gene: TRBV6-2/TRBV6-3

CDR3nt: TGCGCCAGCAGCCAAGTAGGCAGGGCTGGCAATCAGCCCCAGCATTTT
CDR3aa: CASSQVGRAGNQPQHF
j_gene: TRBJ1-5
d_gene: NA
abundance: many
v_gene: TRBV4-1

CDR3nt: TGTGCCAGCAGTGACCCGGGACTAGCGGGAGTCGGTGAGCAGTTCTTC
CDR3aa: CASSDPGLAGVGEQFF
j_gene: TRBJ2-1
d_gene: TRBD2
abundance: NA
v_gene: TRBV27